The next 6 T cell receptor beta chains were all read from a single sample in a study of CXCR3-negative and CXCR3-positive naive CD8 T cells. All TRB cDNA libraries came from 5' RACE performed with UMI labels. TCRdb re-called the 5' RACE reads; one entry per CDR3 protein, DNA not given. The repertoire table contains 70,000 to 95,000 distinct CDR3 sequences. Sample: naive CXCR3- CD8+ T cells from blood. Specified subset: CD45RO-CCR7+CD27+CD95- naive CD8+ T cells lacking CXCR3 (TNR3-). All receptors derive from a human donor in good health. Some clones in this sample may be carry-over from other donors' samples.

The V gene is TRBV7-6, the J gene TRBJ2-7; TCRdb proposes TRBD1, but this gene call is untestable without DNA. Germline V lookup: CDR1 SGHVS, CDR2 FNYEAQ. CDR3 size: 14 residues. The CDR3 is CASGPGTASYEQYF.

The chain recombines TRBV28 with TRBJ2-1; the D call of TRBD2 rests on TCRdb alone, since no DNA is present to check it. Germline V CDR1 and CDR2: MDHEN, SYDVKM. This CDR3 has 15 residues. The CDR3 reads CASSRGQTSFDEQFF.

This rearrangement joins TRBV7-9 to TRBJ2-2. Germline V gene lookup returns CDR1 SEHNR and CDR2 FQNEAQ (reference sequence). The CDR3 runs 13 residues. The CDR3: CASSPQVTGELFF. The full variable domain, rest sourced from reference TRBV7-9 and TRBJ2-2, is DTGVSQNPRHKITKRGQNVTFRCDPISEHNRLYWYRQTLGQGPEFLTYFQNEAQLEKSRLLSDRFSAERPKGSFSTLEIQRTEQGDSAMYLCASSPQVTGELFFGEGSRLTVL.

The CDR3 protein is CASSKWRDSQETQYF. The chain has TRBV21-1 and TRBJ2-5; no DNA is available, so the TRBD1 call from TCRdb remains unchecked. TRBV21-1 is recorded as a pseudogene. This CDR3 region has 15 residues.

The rearrangement joins TRBV12-3 or TRBV12-4 to TRBJ1-1; with no DNA, the TCRdb D assignment of TRBD1 cannot be verified. CDR3 length equals 17 residues. The CDR3 loop is CASSPERGQGLRTEAFF.

CDR3 sequence reads: CASSPTPGLADYNEQFF. The chain links TRBV7-3 to TRBJ2-1; TCRdb's D call, TRBD2, is unchecked because there is no DNA. Germline-derived CDR1 and CDR2 are SGHTA and FQGTGA. The CDR3 runs 17 residues.